Listed below are T cell receptor beta chains from one sample, sequenced in a study of post-analysis software for immune sequencing data. TCRdb used MiXCR to reprocess the PCR reads, holding one entry per CDR3 protein. The top ten hold about 12% of the sample, which has some 450,000 distinct CDR3 sequences, 40% to 55% seen once. The sequenced material came from blood. These receptors came from a girl aged 5 to 17 with multiple sclerosis. Each CDR3 is given with its conserved first and last residue. D genes are given only for firm matches. Clone size, where shown, is once, few, many, or a class for clones that have expanded.

V	D	J	size	DNA	CDR3
TRBV29-1	.	TRBJ2-2	.	TGCAGCGTTGAAGGGGAGCGGGAATGGGGGCGTACCGGGGAGCTGTTTTTT	CSVEGEREWGRTGELFF
TRBV7-2	.	TRBJ2-1	.	TGTGCCAGCAGTTTGGTGCCCAGGGTTGGAACTAGCTCCTACAATGAGCAGTTCTTC	CASSLVPRVGTSSYNEQFF
TRBV20-1	.	TRBJ2-7	.	TGCAGTGCTAGAGTCCAGGGGGGTTCCTACGAGCAGTACTTC	CSARVQGGSYEQYF
TRBV20-1	.	TRBJ1-2	.	TGCAGTGCTAGAGATTCCGGGGGGCAGGGCTATGGCTACACCTTC	CSARDSGGQGYGYTF
TRBV20-1	TRBD2	TRBJ2-1	many	TGCAGTGCCCCCGGACTAGCGGGCTACAATGAGCAGTTCTTC	CSAPGLAGYNEQFF
TRBV7-6	.	TRBJ2-7	few	TGTGCCAGCAGCTTAGAGGACGGGGGAAGCTACGAGCAGTACTTC	CASSLEDGGSYEQYF
TRBV7-7	TRBD1	TRBJ2-7	.	TGTGCTAGCAGCTCCGGACAGGGGGCTTCCTACGAGCAGTACTTC	CASSSGQGASYEQYF
TRBV3-1	TRBD1	TRBJ2-1	.	TGTGCCAGCAGCCACCCCGGGACAGGGATCTACAATGAGCAGTTCTTC	CASSHPGTGIYNEQFF
TRBV12-3/TRBV12-4	.	TRBJ2-7	few	TGTGCCAGCAGTTCCTCAACAGGGCTCTACGAGCAGTACTTC	CASSSSTGLYEQYF
TRBV29-1	.	TRBJ1-2	.	TGCAGCGTTGAGATCAGACAGGGCTACACCTTC	CSVEIRQGYTF
TRBV3-1	.	TRBJ2-3	.	TGTGCCAGCAGCCAATTCGGCACAGATACGCAGTATTTT	CASSQFGTDTQYF
TRBV12-3/TRBV12-4	.	TRBJ2-1	.	TGTGCCAGCAGTTTAAACGGGCAGCTCTACAATGAGCAGTTCTTC	CASSLNGQLYNEQFF
TRBV4-1	.	TRBJ2-7	.	TGCGCCAGCAGCCAAGAACAGAAGTACGAGCAGTACTTC	CASSQEQKYEQYF
TRBV10-3	.	TRBJ2-1	.	TGTGCCATCACCGGAAACAATGAGCAGTTCTTC	CAITGNNEQFF
TRBV7-2	.	TRBJ1-4	.	TGTGCCAGCAGCTTAATTCAGGGGTTTAGGAATGAAAAACTGTTTTTT	CASSLIQGFRNEKLFF
TRBV28	.	TRBJ1-2	.	TGTGCCAGCAAAATGTCCGATGGCTACACCTTC	CASKMSDGYTF
TRBV15	.	TRBJ1-5	few	TGTGCCACCAGCAGGCGGTTGGAGAGCAATCAGCCCCAGCATTTT	CATSRRLESNQPQHF
TRBV7-8	TRBD2	TRBJ2-1	.	TGTGCCAGCAGCTCCCAGGGACTAGCGGGAGCCAATGAGCAGTTCTTC	CASSSQGLAGANEQFF
TRBV12-3/TRBV12-4	.	TRBJ2-1	.	TGTGCCAGCAGCCGCCTTCTAGCGTTTGAGCAGTTCTTC	CASSRLLAFEQFF
TRBV12-3/TRBV12-4	TRBD2	TRBJ2-1	.	TGTGCCAGCAGTCGTCCTAGCGGTGAGCAGTTCTTC	CASSRPSGEQFF
TRBV27	.	TRBJ2-7	.	TGTGCCAGCAGTTTATCGGGACTCAGTCCCCAGCAGTACTTC	CASSLSGLSPQQYF
TRBV5-1	TRBD2	TRBJ2-1	.	TGCGCCAGCAGCTCCGGACTAGCGGGAGTAGGCGATGAGCAGTTCTTC	CASSSGLAGVGDEQFF
TRBV5-1	TRBD1	TRBJ2-5	.	TGCGCCAGCAGCTCCGGGACAGGGGCAGAGACCCAGTACTTC	CASSSGTGAETQYF
TRBV27	.	TRBJ1-1	few	TGTGCCAGCAGTTTATCGTCAGGAGTGAACACTGAAGCTTTCTTT	CASSLSSGVNTEAFF
TRBV28	TRBD1	TRBJ2-2	.	TGTGCCAGCAGCCCCGGGGGGGACAGGGGTCGCGGGGAGCTGTTTTTT	CASSPGGDRGRGELFF
TRBV18	.	TRBJ1-5	.	TGTGCCAGCTCACCAGAACAGGGTGGACAGCCCCAGCATTTT	CASSPEQGGQPQHF
TRBV20-1	.	TRBJ1-5	.	TGCAGTGCTAGAGATCGGGGGCGTCCAGAGAATCAGCCCCAGCATTTT	CSARDRGRPENQPQHF
TRBV28	.	TRBJ2-7	.	TGTGCCAGCAGAGGGGCAGGGAGCTCCTACGAGCAGTACTTC	CASRGAGSSYEQYF
TRBV5-1	.	TRBJ1-1	.	TGCGCCAGCAGCTTGGCAGGGCTTGAAGCTTTCTTT	CASSLAGLEAFF
TRBV20-1	TRBD1	TRBJ2-5	.	TGCAGTGCTAGAGCTCCGACAGGGGTCGGGGAGACCCAGTACTTC	CSARAPTGVGETQYF
TRBV6-5	.	TRBJ2-5	many	TGTGCCAGCAGTTACAGGGAGACCCAGTACTTC	CASSYRETQYF
TRBV7-3	TRBD2	TRBJ2-1	.	TGTGCCAGCAGCTTAAGAGGGACTAGCGGGAGAGATGAGCAGTTCTTC	CASSLRGTSGRDEQFF
TRBV9	.	TRBJ1-1	.	TGTGCCAGCAGCGTGGGGGAACCGAGGGACACTGAAGCTTTCTTT	CASSVGEPRDTEAFF
TRBV7-2	TRBD1	TRBJ2-7	many	TGTGCCAGCAGCTTCAGGGGGCGCCTCTACGAGCAGTACTTC	CASSFRGRLYEQYF
TRBV6-2/TRBV6-3	.	TRBJ2-7	once	TGTGCCAGCAGGCTGGGCGGCGAGCAGTACTTC	CASRLGGEQYF
TRBV28	.	TRBJ2-1	.	TGTGCCAGCACCCTAGCCTATGAGCAGTTCTTC	CASTLAYEQFF
TRBV10-3	.	TRBJ2-5	few	TGTGCCGTCGGAGGGATGCGTCAAGAGACCCAGTACTTC	CAVGGMRQETQYF
TRBV24-1	TRBD2	TRBJ2-1	.	TGTGCCACCAGTGATTTAGGGAGGGCCTCGGGGAATGAGCAGTTCTTC	CATSDLGRASGNEQFF
TRBV4-1	TRBD1	TRBJ1-1	.	TGCGCCAGCAGCCCCCCACAGGGGGGGGAACCCGAAGCTTTCTTT	CASSPPQGGEPEAFF
TRBV12-3/TRBV12-4	.	TRBJ2-1	.	TGTGCCAGCAGCCCTATGATACGGGAGTTCGCGAATGAGCAGTTCTTC	CASSPMIREFANEQFF
TRBV20-1	TRBD2	TRBJ2-1	.	TGCAGTGCTAGATCACGACGGCGGGAGGGAGGAAATGAGCAGTTCTTC	CSARSRRREGGNEQFF
TRBV7-2	.	TRBJ2-6	.	TGTGCCAGCAGCCGCGGGACAGCATCCCAAGGGGCAGGGGCCAACGTCCTGACTTTC	CASSRGTASQGAGANVLTF
TRBV28	TRBD2	TRBJ2-7	.	TGTGCCAGCAGTTCCGGACTAGCGGGAGTGAGTGAGCAGTACTTC	CASSSGLAGVSEQYF
TRBV29-1	.	TRBJ2-7	.	TGCAGCGTAGCCGGGACGGTCCCTGACGAGCAGTACTTC	CSVAGTVPDEQYF
TRBV6-5	.	TRBJ1-6	few	TGTGCCAGCAGTTTCAGGACAGTTAGTTCACCCCTCCACTTT	CASSFRTVSSPLHF
TRBV19	.	TRBJ2-1	.	TGTGCCAGTAGAGGGACCCAGGCGCAGTTCTTC	CASRGTQAQFF
TRBV4-3	TRBD2	TRBJ2-1	many	TGCGCCAGCAGCCATAAAGGGCTAGCGGGAGCCCACAATGAGCAGTTCTTC	CASSHKGLAGAHNEQFF
TRBV19	.	TRBJ1-5	.	TGTGCCAGTAGTTTAGACAAACCCCATAGCAATCAGCCCCAGCATTTT	CASSLDKPHSNQPQHF
TRBV5-1	.	TRBJ2-1	.	TGCGCCAGCAGCACCGGGGTCTACAATGAGCAGTTCTTC	CASSTGVYNEQFF
TRBV20-1	TRBD1	TRBJ2-1	.	TGCAGTGCTAGGTGGCCAAGGACAGGGTATATGAGTGAGCAGTTCTTC	CSARWPRTGYMSEQFF